The next 6 T cell receptor beta chains were all read from a single sample in a study of T cells after yellow fever vaccination. From the 5' RACE reads, TCRdb called clonotypes with MiXCR, one entry per CDR3 protein. The sample includes 200,000 to 300,000 distinct CDR3 sequences, 6% to 7.5% of them seen just once. The source material was CD4+ T cells sorted from PBMCs, sampled 15 days after the yellow fever booster vaccination. The receptors were gathered from a man aged 25-45 years who received the YFV17D yellow fever vaccine.

This clonotype was picked up a small number of times. This chain connects TRBV6-5 to TRBJ1-4; D is perhaps TRBD1 (6 bases). The germline V and J ends were trimmed by 0 bases and 8 bases, with 13 bases remaining between them. The CDR3 contains 15 residues. Germline V gene lookup returns CDR1 MNHEY and CDR2 SVGAGI. The CDR3 DNA reads as TGTGCCAGCAGTTACTCTGGGACAAGGGGCGAAAAACTGTTTTTT. It translates to CASSYSGTRGEKLFF.

This clonotype has a handful of counts. The V gene is TRBV20-1, the J gene TRBJ1-1; 7 bases fit TRBD1. V trimming: 2 bases; J trimming: 5 bases; junction bases outside the gene matches: 11. CDR1 and CDR2 from the germline V gene are DFQATT and SNEGSKA (reference sequence). The CDR3 totals 15 residues. The CDR3 protein is CSARTQAGGETEAFF. The CDR3 bases are TGCAGTGCTAGAACCCAGGCAGGGGGTGAAACTGAAGCTTTCTTT.

This clonotype was seen only a few times. V and J are TRBV27 and TRBJ1-3; D uncertain. The V end was cut by 3 bases, the J end by 0 bases, with 6 bases between. This CDR3 has 14 amino acids. Germline V CDR1 and CDR2: MNHEY, SMNVEV (reference sequence). The CDR3 DNA is TGTGCCAGCAGTTTTAGGGTCTCTGGAAACACCATATATTTT. The encoded protein is CASSFRVSGNTIYF.

The chain uses TRBV6-5 and TRBJ1-1; D unclear. The CDR3 extends over 14 amino acids. Trimming stripped 0 bases from V and 5 bases from J, with 10 bases between. The V gene's germline CDR1 is MNHEY and CDR2 SVGAGI. This CDR3 is CASSYSTWETEAFF. The CDR3 DNA sequence: TGTGCCAGCAGTTACTCGACGTGGGAAACTGAAGCTTTCTTT.

The table lists this clonotype with a few counts. The chain links TRBV20-1 to TRBJ2-1; TRBD2 matches 9 bases. The CDR3 is 14 amino acids. V trimming: 3 bases; J trimming: 9 bases; junction bases outside the gene matches: 9. Germline-derived CDR1 and CDR2 are DFQATT and SNEGSKA (reference sequence). Written as DNA, the CDR3 is TGCAGTGCTAGGGGACCGGGACTAGCTTTTGAGCAGTTCTTC. As protein: CSARGPGLAFEQFF.

This clonotype was seen a handful of times. The chain links TRBV20-1 to TRBJ2-1; TRBD2 matches at 9 bases. Germline V gene lookup returns CDR1 DFQATT and CDR2 SNEGSKA (reference sequence). V lost 0 bases and J lost 7; bases outside the gene matches: 10. CDR3 size: 16 residues. CDR3 sequence: CSARDPLGGRGNEQFF. CDR3 in DNA: TGCAGTGCTAGAGACCCTTTGGGCGGGAGGGGGAATGAGCAGTTCTTC.